This record covers a single TCR beta chain. V was pared by 5 bases and J by 1 base, with 11 bases of the junction left unmatched. The V gene's germline CDR1 is MGHRA and CDR2 YSYEKL. There are 17 residues in the CDR3. This record belongs to a study of T-cell reconstitution after alpha-beta-depleted transplantation in children. It was with unique molecular identifiers that the TCRbeta library was prepared. TCRdb called the PCR reads again in MiXCR, with one record for every CDR3 protein. Seen here are more than 450,000 distinct CDR3 sequences, 15% to 20% observed once, and the top ten hold approximately 3%.

The chain joins TRBV4-1 to TRBJ2-1, with TRBD2 matching over 7 bases. This specimen was PBMCs from the stem cell graft donor, taken from the stem cell graft. This receptor was identified in a human donor who donated a stem cell graft to a child with acute lymphoblastic leukemia. This chain's CDR3 is CASSSRALAVSYNEQFF. Written as DNA, the CDR3 is TGCGCCAGCAGCTCCCGCGCGCTAGCGGTTTCCTACAATGAGCAGTTCTTC.